This T cell receptor beta chain was profiled in a study of T cell responses to AZD1222 COVID-19 vaccine. General study results and limits: Researchers report vaccine-associated CD4 TCRs spanning spike, with dominance at 160-218 and 743-854. The study found Spike-specific TCR breadth and depth rose after two AZD1222 doses. Seropositivity was recorded at baseline in only a handful of AZD1222 recipients. White British donors predominated, females outnumbered males, and clonal diversity was possibly underestimated.

Produced via immunoSEQ multiplex PCR; TCRdb's table is partial and in-frame only. The sample has 100,000 to 130,000 clones, roughly 90% seen once; the top ten hold about 6.6%. CDR1 and CDR2 (germline): MNHEY, SMNVEV (reference sequence). V was clipped by 1 base and J by 4 bases, with 4 bases between them. This CDR3 has 13 amino acids. Comments on this clone: What it recognizes is unknown.

This chain joins TRBV27 and TRBJ2-2; D is unclear. The sample was peripheral blood, taken on day 0 of AZD1222 vaccination. The receptor was isolated from an adult in good health. The DNA for the CDR3 is TGTGCCAGCAGTTTATTCCTCACCGGGGAGCTGTTTTTT. Encoded protein: CASSLFLTGELFF.